Listed below are T cell receptor beta chains from one sample, sequenced in a study of cytomegalovirus exposure and HLA in healthy donors. The method was immunoSEQ multiplex PCR; TCRdb's version includes in-frame clones alone and lacks a portion of them. The table has around 45,000 clones, around 68% seen once; the top ten hold roughly 6.5%. The sample was PBMCs. Receptor source: a man younger than 45 in good health and CMV-seronegative. Both conserved end residues are part of each CDR3. A D gene is named only where the DNA matches it firmly. Size tells how often a clone was seen (once, few, many) or the class of an expanded clone, and some rows leave it out.

V: TRBV21-1; D: NA; size: NA; J: TRBJ1-4; DNA: TGTGCCAGCAGCAATGGGTGTTGGGGGCTTATTGAAAAACTGTTTTTT; CDR3: CASSNGCWGLIEKLFF
V: TRBV15; D: NA; size: NA; J: TRBJ2-1; DNA: TGTGCCACCAGAGGGGGGGGACGAGATAAATACAATGAGCAGTTCTTC; CDR3: CATRGGGRDKYNEQFF
V: TRBV9; D: TRBD2; size: few; J: TRBJ2-1; DNA: TGTGCCAGCAGCACGCCAAGCGGGAGGGCCTTCAATGAGCAGTTCTTC; CDR3: CASSTPSGRAFNEQFF
V: TRBV5-1; D: NA; size: NA; J: TRBJ2-7; DNA: TGCGCCAGCAGCTTGGCCGGGAGCTCCTACGAGCAGTACTTC; CDR3: CASSLAGSSYEQYF
V: TRBV5-1; D: TRBD1; size: NA; J: TRBJ1-1; DNA: TGCGCCAGCAGCTCCGGGACAGGGGCGGTTGGCGGCACTGAAGCTTTCTTT; CDR3: CASSSGTGAVGGTEAFF
V: TRBV9; D: NA; size: NA; J: TRBJ1-2; DNA: TGTGCCAGCAGCCCTCCCTACGAGGGGGATGGCTACACCTTC; CDR3: CASSPPYEGDGYTF
V: TRBV27; D: TRBD1; size: NA; J: TRBJ1-1; DNA: TGTGCCAGCAGTCCCCAGGGGGGGAACACTGAAGCTTTCTTT; CDR3: CASSPQGGNTEAFF
V: TRBV6-1; D: NA; size: once; J: TRBJ2-7; DNA: TGTGCCAGCAGCCGGGTGGGTGAGGGTTTGTACTTC; CDR3: CASSRVGEGLYF
V: TRBV5-6; D: TRBD2; size: NA; J: TRBJ2-1; DNA: TGTGCCAGCAGCTTGGGGTTTGGGAGGGCCAACTACAATGAGCAGTTCTTC; CDR3: CASSLGFGRANYNEQFF
V: TRBV6-5; D: TRBD1; size: NA; J: TRBJ1-5; DNA: TGTGCCAGCATTCGGACAGGCGGGAGCAATCAGCCCCAGCATTTT; CDR3: CASIRTGGSNQPQHF
V: TRBV5-1; D: TRBD1; size: NA; J: TRBJ1-4; DNA: TGCGCCAGCAGCTACCAGGGACAGGGGGTTGAAAAACTGTTTTTT; CDR3: CASSYQGQGVEKLFF
V: TRBV5-4; D: NA; size: NA; J: TRBJ2-7; DNA: TGTGCCAGCAGCTTGGGGGGACTCTCCTACGAGCAGTACTTC; CDR3: CASSLGGLSYEQYF
V: TRBV13; D: TRBD1; size: NA; J: TRBJ2-1; DNA: TGTGCCAGCAGCCCGGACAGGGAAGCCTACAATGAGCAGTTCTTC; CDR3: CASSPDREAYNEQFF
V: TRBV11-2; D: NA; size: NA; J: TRBJ2-2; DNA: TGTGCCAGCCGATCCTACAGGGAAACCACCGGGGAGCTGTTTTTT; CDR3: CASRSYRETTGELFF
V: TRBV9; D: NA; size: NA; J: TRBJ2-3; DNA: TGTGCCAGCAGCGTAGTGGCTAGCTCTACAGATACGCAGTATTTT; CDR3: CASSVVASSTDTQYF
V: TRBV11-3; D: NA; size: NA; J: TRBJ2-2; DNA: TGTGCCAGCAGCTTTAATCCCGCCGGGGAGCTGTTTTTT; CDR3: CASSFNPAGELFF
V: TRBV5-1; D: TRBD2; size: few; J: TRBJ2-7; DNA: TGCGCCAGCAGCTCCGGGACTAGCGGCCCCATGGGGGAGCAGTACTTC; CDR3: CASSSGTSGPMGEQYF
V: TRBV27; D: TRBD2; size: NA; J: TRBJ2-1; DNA: TGTGCCAGCAGTTTTGGCGGGAGGGTTAATGAGCAGTTCTTC; CDR3: CASSFGGRVNEQFF
V: TRBV9; D: TRBD2; size: few; J: TRBJ2-1; DNA: TGTGCCAGCAGCGCCGGGACTAGCGGGAGGGGGGACTACAATGAGCAGTTCTTC; CDR3: CASSAGTSGRGDYNEQFF
V: TRBV5-4; D: TRBD1; size: few; J: TRBJ1-1; DNA: TGTGCCAGCAGCTCAGGACAGGTGATGATGAACACTGAAGCTTTCTTT; CDR3: CASSSGQVMMNTEAFF
V: TRBV5-1; D: NA; size: medium-sized; J: TRBJ1-1; DNA: TGCGCCAGCAGCCCCGAGGGGGGGCCGGGCACTGAAGCTTTCTTT; CDR3: CASSPEGGPGTEAFF
V: TRBV7-9; D: TRBD1; size: NA; J: TRBJ2-7; DNA: TGTGCCAGCAGCTTAGCTGGTTTACAGGGGCACGAGCAGTACTTC; CDR3: CASSLAGLQGHEQYF
V: TRBV5-6; D: NA; size: medium-sized; J: TRBJ2-1; DNA: TGTGCCAGCAGCCCGCGGGGAGTTCTCAATGAGCAGTTCTTC; CDR3: CASSPRGVLNEQFF
V: TRBV5-1; D: NA; size: NA; J: TRBJ1-4; DNA: TGCGCCAGCAGCTTTCGTCCTAGGACGGGGAATGAAAAACTGTTTTTT; CDR3: CASSFRPRTGNEKLFF
V: TRBV2; D: TRBD1; size: NA; J: TRBJ2-2; DNA: TGTGCCAGCAGACTGGGACAGGGTGTCGGGGAGCTGTTTTTT; CDR3: CASRLGQGVGELFF
V: TRBV10-1; D: NA; size: once; J: TRBJ2-7; DNA: TGCGCCAGCAGTGACCGGTCAGAGCAGTACTTC; CDR3: CASSDRSEQYF
V: TRBV6-5; D: TRBD1; size: NA; J: TRBJ1-1; DNA: TGTGCCAGCACGTTGACAGGGCTAACGAACACTGAAGCTTTCTTT; CDR3: CASTLTGLTNTEAFF
V: TRBV30; D: NA; size: few; J: TRBJ2-7; DNA: TGTGCCTGGAGTGACAGGGTAAGATGGAAGGGGTACTTC; CDR3: CAWSDRVRWKGYF
V: TRBV19; D: NA; size: few; J: TRBJ1-5; DNA: TGTGCCAGTAGCCAAAATTCGGGGAGCAATCAGCCCCAGCATTTT; CDR3: CASSQNSGSNQPQHF
V: TRBV19; D: NA; size: NA; J: TRBJ2-1; DNA: TGTGCCAGTAGTATTCCCCGCCTGAGAAATGAGCAGTTCTTC; CDR3: CASSIPRLRNEQFF
V: TRBV10-1; D: TRBD2; size: NA; J: TRBJ2-1; DNA: TGCGCCAGCAGTGAGGCGGCTAGCGGGAGGGTGATTGAGCAGTTCTTC; CDR3: CASSEAASGRVIEQFF
V: TRBV7-2; D: NA; size: NA; J: TRBJ2-5; DNA: TGTGCCAGCAGCTACTCCGGGTCCATCGGGGAGACCCAGTACTTC; CDR3: CASSYSGSIGETQYF
V: TRBV14; D: TRBD1; size: NA; J: TRBJ1-1; DNA: TGTGCCAGCAGCCGCCTCAGACAGGGGATGAACACTGAAGCTTTCTTT; CDR3: CASSRLRQGMNTEAFF
V: TRBV7-9; D: NA; size: once; J: TRBJ2-2; DNA: TGTGCCAGCAGGGGCTCCGGGGAAAGGAACACCGGGGAGCTGTTTTTT; CDR3: CASRGSGERNTGELFF
V: TRBV7-8; D: TRBD2; size: NA; J: TRBJ2-5; DNA: TGTGCCAGCAGCTTACCCCCCAGCGGGGCCGCGGAGACCCAGTACTTC; CDR3: CASSLPPSGAAETQYF
V: TRBV10-1; D: NA; size: NA; J: TRBJ2-7; DNA: TGCGCCAGCAGTGAGTCTGGCAGAACCTACGAGCAGTACTTC; CDR3: CASSESGRTYEQYF
V: TRBV19; D: TRBD2; size: NA; J: TRBJ2-2; DNA: TGTGCCAGTAGTCCACTAGCGGGAGTTATCGGGGAGCTGTTTTTT; CDR3: CASSPLAGVIGELFF
V: TRBV29-1; D: NA; size: few; J: TRBJ2-7; DNA: TGCAGCGTTGGAAGGGGCCCCTACGAGCAGTACTTC; CDR3: CSVGRGPYEQYF
V: TRBV27; D: TRBD2; size: NA; J: TRBJ2-5; DNA: TGTGCCAGCAGTTTAGCGGGAGGGGAGACCCAGTACTTC; CDR3: CASSLAGGETQYF
V: TRBV2; D: TRBD1; size: NA; J: TRBJ1-4; DNA: TGTGCCAGCCTTCGCGACGGAGTACCAGGGGGAAATGAAAAACTGTTTTTT; CDR3: CASLRDGVPGGNEKLFF
V: TRBV7-9; D: TRBD2; size: NA; J: TRBJ2-3; DNA: TGTGCCAGCAGATCCTCCGGGACTAGCGGGAGTCTCACAGATACGCAGTATTTT; CDR3: CASRSSGTSGSLTDTQYF
V: TRBV6-1; D: NA; size: NA; J: TRBJ2-7; DNA: TGTGCCAGCAGTGAAGAGTTAGTACAGCGGGAGCAGTACTTC; CDR3: CASSEELVQREQYF